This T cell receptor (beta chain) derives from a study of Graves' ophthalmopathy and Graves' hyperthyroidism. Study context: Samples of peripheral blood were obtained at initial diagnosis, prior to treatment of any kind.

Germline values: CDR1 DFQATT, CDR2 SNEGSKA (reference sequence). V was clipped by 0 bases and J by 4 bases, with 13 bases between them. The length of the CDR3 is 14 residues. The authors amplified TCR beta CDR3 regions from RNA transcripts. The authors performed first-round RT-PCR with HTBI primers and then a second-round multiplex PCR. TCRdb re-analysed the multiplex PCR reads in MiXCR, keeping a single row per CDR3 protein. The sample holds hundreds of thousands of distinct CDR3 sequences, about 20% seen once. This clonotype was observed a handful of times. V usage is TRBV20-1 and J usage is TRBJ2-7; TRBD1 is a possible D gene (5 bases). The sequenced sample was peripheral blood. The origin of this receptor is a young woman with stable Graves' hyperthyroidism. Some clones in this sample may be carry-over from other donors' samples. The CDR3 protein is CSARDSRRDYEQYF. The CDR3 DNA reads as TGCAGTGCTAGAGATTCCCGCAGGGATTACGAGCAGTACTTC.